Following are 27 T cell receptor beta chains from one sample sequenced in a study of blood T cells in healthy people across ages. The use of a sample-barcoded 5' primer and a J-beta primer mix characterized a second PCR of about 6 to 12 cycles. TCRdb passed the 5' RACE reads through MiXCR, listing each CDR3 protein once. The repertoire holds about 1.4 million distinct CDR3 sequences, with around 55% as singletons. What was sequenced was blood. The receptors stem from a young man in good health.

This CDR3 reads CASSYSWSNTDTQYF. CDR3 DNA: TGTGCCAGCAGTTACTCGTGGTCGAACACAGATACGCAGTATTTT. The chain recombines TRBV6-5 with TRBJ2-3; no firm D call. This CDR3 has 15 residues. CDR1 is MNHEY, CDR2 SVGAGI, per germline. Trimming shortened V by 0 bases and J by 2 bases, and 9 bases separated the two germline ends.

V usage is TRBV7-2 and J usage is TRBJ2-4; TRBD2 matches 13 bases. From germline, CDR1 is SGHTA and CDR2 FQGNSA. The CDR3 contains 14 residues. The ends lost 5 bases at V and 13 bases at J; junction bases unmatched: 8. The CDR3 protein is CASSTTSGRRRQYF. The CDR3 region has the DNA TGTGCCAGCAGCACGACTAGCGGGAGGCGAAGGCAGTACTTC.

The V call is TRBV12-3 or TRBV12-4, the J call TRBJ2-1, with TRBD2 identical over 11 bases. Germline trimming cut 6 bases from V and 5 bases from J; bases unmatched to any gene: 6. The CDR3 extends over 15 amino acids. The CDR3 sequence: CASRIAGGTHNEQFF. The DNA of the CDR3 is TGTGCCAGCAGGATAGCGGGAGGGACGCACAATGAGCAGTTCTTC.

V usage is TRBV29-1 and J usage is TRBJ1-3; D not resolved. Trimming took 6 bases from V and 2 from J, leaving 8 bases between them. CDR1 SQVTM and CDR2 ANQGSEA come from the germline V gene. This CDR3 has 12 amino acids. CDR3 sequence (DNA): TGCAGCGTAGGGAAAGCTGGAAACACCATATATTTT. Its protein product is CSVGKAGNTIYF.

CDR3 sequence (DNA): TGTGCCAGCAGTCCCGCGGGGGGGCTAGACAATGAGCAGTTCTTC. Residues: CASSPAGGLDNEQFF. The chain carries TRBV28 and TRBJ2-1; 9 positions match TRBD2. CDR1 is MDHEN, CDR2 SYDVKM, per germline. The CDR3 runs 15 residues. The V gene end was trimmed by 5 bases and the J gene end by 5 bases; junction bases not matched to a gene: 7.

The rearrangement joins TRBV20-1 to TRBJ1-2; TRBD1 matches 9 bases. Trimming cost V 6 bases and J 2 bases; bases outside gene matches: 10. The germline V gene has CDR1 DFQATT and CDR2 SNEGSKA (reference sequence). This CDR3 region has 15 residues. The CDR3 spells CSASIGQGMNYGYTF. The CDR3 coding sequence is TGCAGTGCAAGTATTGGACAGGGGATGAACTATGGCTACACCTTC.

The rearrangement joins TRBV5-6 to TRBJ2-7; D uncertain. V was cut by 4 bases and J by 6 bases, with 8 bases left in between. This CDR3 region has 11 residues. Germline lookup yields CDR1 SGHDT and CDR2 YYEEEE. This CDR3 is CASSTYTEQYF. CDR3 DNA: TGTGCCAGCAGCACCTATACCGAGCAGTACTTC.

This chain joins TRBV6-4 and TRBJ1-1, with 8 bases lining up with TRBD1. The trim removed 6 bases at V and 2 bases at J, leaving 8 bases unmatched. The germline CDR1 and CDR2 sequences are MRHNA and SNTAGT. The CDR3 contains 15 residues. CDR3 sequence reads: CASRLRDRPNTEAFF. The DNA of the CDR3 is TGTGCCAGCAGGCTACGGGACAGGCCTAACACTGAAGCTTTCTTT.

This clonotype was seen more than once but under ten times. CDR3 sequence (DNA): TGTGCCAGCAGCTTGGAACAGGGTGATCACACTGAAGCTTTCTTT. It codes for CASSLEQGDHTEAFF. The rearrangement links TRBV5-8 to TRBJ1-1; weak D call: TRBD1 (6 bases). Germline V gene lookup returns CDR1 SGHTS and CDR2 YDEGEE. Trimming left V 0 bases short and J 3 bases short, with 12 bases between. This CDR3 has 15 amino acids.

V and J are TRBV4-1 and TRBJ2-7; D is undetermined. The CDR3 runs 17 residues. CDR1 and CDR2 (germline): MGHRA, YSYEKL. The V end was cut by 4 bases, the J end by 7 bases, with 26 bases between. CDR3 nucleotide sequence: TGCGCCAGCAGCCCCTCCCCCGGGCGCAACGGAGCAGAGGAGCAGTACTTC. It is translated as CASSPSPGRNGAEEQYF.

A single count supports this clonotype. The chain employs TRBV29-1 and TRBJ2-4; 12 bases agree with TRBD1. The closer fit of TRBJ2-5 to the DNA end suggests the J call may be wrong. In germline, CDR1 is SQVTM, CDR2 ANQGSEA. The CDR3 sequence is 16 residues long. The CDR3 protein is CSVEDPGQGATETQYF. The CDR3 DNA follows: TGCAGCGTTGAAGATCCGGGACAGGGGGCAACCGAGACCCAGTACTTC.

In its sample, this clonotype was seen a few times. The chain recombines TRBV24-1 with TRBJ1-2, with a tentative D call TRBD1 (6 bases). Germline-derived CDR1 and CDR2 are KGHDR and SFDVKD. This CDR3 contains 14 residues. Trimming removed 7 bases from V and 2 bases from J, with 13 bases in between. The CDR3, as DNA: TGTGCCACCAGCCCACCGGACAGCAACTATGGCTACACCTTC. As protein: CATSPPDSNYGYTF.

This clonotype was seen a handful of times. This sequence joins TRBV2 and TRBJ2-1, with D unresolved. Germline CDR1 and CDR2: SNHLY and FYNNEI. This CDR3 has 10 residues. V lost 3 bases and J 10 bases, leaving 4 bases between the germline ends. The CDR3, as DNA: TGTGCCAGCAGTGACCAAGAGCAGTTCTTC. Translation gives CASSDQEQFF.

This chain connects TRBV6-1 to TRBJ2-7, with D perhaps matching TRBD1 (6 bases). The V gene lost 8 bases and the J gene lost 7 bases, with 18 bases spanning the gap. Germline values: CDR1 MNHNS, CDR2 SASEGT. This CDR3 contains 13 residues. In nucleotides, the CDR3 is TGTGCCAGCCTCAGGGGTCTTTACAATGAGCAGTACTTC. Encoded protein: CASLRGLYNEQYF.

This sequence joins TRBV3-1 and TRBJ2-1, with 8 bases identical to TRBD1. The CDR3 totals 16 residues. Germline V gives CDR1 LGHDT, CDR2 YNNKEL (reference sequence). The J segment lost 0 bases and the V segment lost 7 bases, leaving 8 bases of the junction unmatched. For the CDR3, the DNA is TGTGCCAGCAACAACAGGGGGTCTAGCTCCTACAATGAGCAGTTCTTC. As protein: CASNNRGSSSYNEQFF.

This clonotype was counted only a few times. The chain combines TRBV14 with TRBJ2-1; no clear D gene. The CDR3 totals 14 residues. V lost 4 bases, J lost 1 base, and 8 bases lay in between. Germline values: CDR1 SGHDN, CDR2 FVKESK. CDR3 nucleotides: TGTGCCAGCAGCCGTGATATTTCCTACAATGAGCAGTTCTTC. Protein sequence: CASSRDISYNEQFF.

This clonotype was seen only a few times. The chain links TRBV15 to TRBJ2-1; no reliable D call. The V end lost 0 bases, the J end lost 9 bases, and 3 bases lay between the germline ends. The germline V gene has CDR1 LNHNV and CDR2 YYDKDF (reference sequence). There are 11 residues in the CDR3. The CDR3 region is CATSRDPEQFF. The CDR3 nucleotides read TGTGCCACCAGCAGAGATCCTGAGCAGTTCTTC.

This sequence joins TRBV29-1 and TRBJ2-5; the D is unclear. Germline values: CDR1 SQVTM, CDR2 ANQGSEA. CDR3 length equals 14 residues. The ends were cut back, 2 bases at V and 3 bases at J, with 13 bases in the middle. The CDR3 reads CSVEWTEPKETQYF. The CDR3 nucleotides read TGCAGCGTTGAATGGACGGAACCCAAAGAGACCCAGTACTTC.

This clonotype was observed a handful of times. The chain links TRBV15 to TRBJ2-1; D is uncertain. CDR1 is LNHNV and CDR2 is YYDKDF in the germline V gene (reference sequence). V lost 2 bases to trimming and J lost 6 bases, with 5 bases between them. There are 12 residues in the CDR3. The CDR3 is CATSRPSNEQFF. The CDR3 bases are TGTGCCACCAGCAGACCAAGCAATGAGCAGTTCTTC.

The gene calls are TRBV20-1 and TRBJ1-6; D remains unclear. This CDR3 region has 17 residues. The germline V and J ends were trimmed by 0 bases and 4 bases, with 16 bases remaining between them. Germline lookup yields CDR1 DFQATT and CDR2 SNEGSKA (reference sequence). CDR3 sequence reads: CSAREEGLALYNSPLHF. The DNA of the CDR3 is TGCAGTGCTAGAGAAGAAGGGTTGGCCCTTTATAATTCACCCCTCCACTTT.

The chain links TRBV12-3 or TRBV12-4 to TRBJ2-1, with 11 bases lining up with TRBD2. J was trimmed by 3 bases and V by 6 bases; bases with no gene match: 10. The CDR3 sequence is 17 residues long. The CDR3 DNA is TGTGCCAGCAGCGTCCCGGGACTAGCGGAGCTCTACAATGAGCAGTTCTTC. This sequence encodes CASSVPGLAELYNEQFF.

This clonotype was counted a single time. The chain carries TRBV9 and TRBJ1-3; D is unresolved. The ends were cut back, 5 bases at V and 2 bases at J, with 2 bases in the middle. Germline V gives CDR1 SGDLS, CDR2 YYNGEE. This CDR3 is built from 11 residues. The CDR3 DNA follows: TGTGCCAGCAGTACTGGAAACACCATATATTTT. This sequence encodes CASSTGNTIYF.

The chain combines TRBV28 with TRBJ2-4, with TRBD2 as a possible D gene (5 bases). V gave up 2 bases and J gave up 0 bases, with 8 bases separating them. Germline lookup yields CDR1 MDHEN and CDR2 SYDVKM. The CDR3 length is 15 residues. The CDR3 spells CASSLHGEAKNIQYF. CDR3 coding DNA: TGTGCCAGCAGTTTACACGGGGAAGCCAAAAACATTCAGTACTTC.

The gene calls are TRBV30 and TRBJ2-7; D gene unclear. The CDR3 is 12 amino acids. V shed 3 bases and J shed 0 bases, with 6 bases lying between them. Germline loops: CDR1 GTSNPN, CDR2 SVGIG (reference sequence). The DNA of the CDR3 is TGTGCCTGGAGGGGAAGCTCCTACGAGCAGTACTTC. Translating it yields CAWRGSSYEQYF.

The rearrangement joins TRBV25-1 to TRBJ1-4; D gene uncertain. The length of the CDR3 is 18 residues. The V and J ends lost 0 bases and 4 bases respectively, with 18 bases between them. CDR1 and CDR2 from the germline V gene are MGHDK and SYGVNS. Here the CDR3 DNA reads TGTGCCAGCAGTGAATATACGGCTTTCCGGACCGATAATGAAAAACTGTTTTTT. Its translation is CASSEYTAFRTDNEKLFF.

Written as DNA, the CDR3 is TGTGCCAGCAGCAAAGTGCGGTCCGCTTTCTACGAGCAGTACTTC. It is translated as CASSKVRSAFYEQYF. The chain has TRBV21-1 and TRBJ2-7; the DNA was not compared with TRBD2, the D call given in the table. TRBV21-1 has pseudogene status. The CDR3 is made up of 15 amino acids.

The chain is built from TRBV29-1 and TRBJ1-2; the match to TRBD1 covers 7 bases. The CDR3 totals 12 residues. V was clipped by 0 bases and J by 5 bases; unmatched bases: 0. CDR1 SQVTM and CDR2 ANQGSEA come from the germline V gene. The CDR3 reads CSVEEQGYGYTF. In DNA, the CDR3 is TGCAGCGTTGAAGAACAGGGGTATGGCTACACCTTC.